The 22 T cell receptor beta chains in this list originate from one sample, sequenced in a study of early T cells in non-severe SARS-CoV-2 infection. TCRdb used MiXCR to reprocess the 5' RACE reads, holding one entry per CDR3 protein. Of roughly 70,000 distinct CDR3 sequences detected, roughly 18% appear once; the ten largest clones hold about 8.4%. Sequenced material: whole blood, taken at baseline. These receptors all stem from an adult who was a healthcare worker with PCR-confirmed SARS-CoV-2 infection or an uninfected control (not recorded which).

This chain links TRBV29-1 with TRBJ2-3, with a possible D match to TRBD2 (6 bases). The CDR3 length is 12 residues. Looked up from germline, CDR1 is SQVTM and CDR2 is ANQGSEA. The CDR3: CGSAGSTDTQYF. In DNA form, the CDR3 reads TGCGGGTCTGCGGGAAGCACAGATACGCAGTATTTT.

V is TRBV12-3 or TRBV12-4 and J is TRBJ1-3; D is ambiguous. Trimming shortened V by 2 bases and J by 0 bases, and 11 bases separated the two germline ends. CDR3 length: 16 amino acids. CDR3 residues: CASSLSGDVSGNTIYF. In DNA, the CDR3 is TGTGCCAGCAGTTTAAGTGGTGATGTCTCTGGAAACACCATATATTTT.

CDR3 nucleotide sequence: TGTGCCAGCAGCTTCGCCGGGACGGCCGAGCAGTACTTC. Amino acids: CASSFAGTAEQYF. V is TRBV7-2 and J is TRBJ2-7, with D perhaps TRBD1 or TRBD2 (5 bases each). Trimming shortened V by 3 bases and J by 6 bases, and 12 bases separated the two germline ends. From germline, CDR1 is SGHTA and CDR2 FQGNSA. The CDR3 runs to 13 residues. Together with reference TRBV7-2 and TRBJ2-7, the CDR3 gives the full variable domain: GAGVSQSPSNKVTEKGKDVELRCDPISGHTALYWYRQSLGQGLEFLIYFQGNSAPDKSGLPSDRFSAERTGGSVSTLTIQRTQQEDSAVYLCASSFAGTAEQYFGPGTRLTVT.

The rearrangement links TRBV7-8 to TRBJ2-1, with 7 bases fitting TRBD2. V lost 5 bases and J lost 8; bases outside the gene matches: 12. Looked up from germline, CDR1 is SGHVS and CDR2 is FQNEAQ. The CDR3 has 15 residues. The CDR3 loop is CASSPGGIRGDEQFF. The CDR3 bases are TGTGCCAGCAGCCCGGGGGGAATCCGGGGGGATGAGCAGTTCTTC.

The gene calls are TRBV12-3 or TRBV12-4 and TRBJ2-1; D unclear. This CDR3 is built from 13 residues. V lost 5 bases to trimming and J lost 8 bases, with 13 bases between them. CDR3 nucleotides: TGTGCCAGCAGTCTCACGAAGTCCCATGAGCAGTTCTTC. Residues: CASSLTKSHEQFF.

This clonotype came up a few times. This chain uses TRBV3-1 with TRBJ2-1; 7 bases are a match to TRBD2. V shed 0 bases and J 7 bases; nucleotides not matched to a gene: 3. The germline V gene has CDR1 LGHDT and CDR2 YNNKEL (reference sequence). This CDR3 spans 14 amino acids. The CDR3 is CASSQDPGGNEQFF. The CDR3 DNA sequence: TGTGCCAGCAGCCAAGATCCGGGGGGTAATGAGCAGTTCTTC.

This clonotype was recorded a few times. V is TRBV6-2 or TRBV6-3 and J is TRBJ2-1; TRBD1 might be the D (5 bases). Deletions cut 4 bases from V and 6 bases from J, with 13 bases between. CDR3 length equals 14 residues. Germline-derived CDR1 and CDR2 are MNHEY and SVGEGT. CDR3 residues: CASSFVGLGNEQFF. DNA for the CDR3: TGTGCCAGCAGTTTTGTGGGGCTGGGCAATGAGCAGTTCTTC.

This clonotype was detected a few times. V usage is TRBV5-6 and J usage is TRBJ2-1; D gene ambiguous. This CDR3 region has 15 residues. Trimming took off 6 bases at V and 3 bases at J, with 16 bases between the two ends. Germline-derived CDR1 and CDR2 are SGHDT and YYEEEE. The CDR3 DNA reads TGTGCCAGCACCCAGACGATAACCATCTACAATGAGCAGTTCTTC. It specifies CASTQTITIYNEQFF. The whole variable domain, remainder taken from reference TRBV5-6 and TRBJ2-1, is DAGVTQSPTHLIKTRGQQVTLRCSPKSGHDTVSWYQQALGQGPQFIFQYYEEEERQRGNFPDRFSGHQFPNYSSELNVNALLLGDSALYLCASTQTITIYNEQFFGPGTRLTVL.

This clonotype was seen at least ten times. The chain uses TRBV7-2 and TRBJ2-3; D call uncertain. Germline loops: CDR1 SGHTA, CDR2 FQGNSA. Trimming took off 5 bases at V and 6 bases at J, with 9 bases between the two ends. The CDR3 length is 12 residues. The CDR3 loop is CASSKDLDTQYF. The CDR3, as DNA: TGTGCCAGCAGCAAGGACCTGGATACGCAGTATTTT.

This clonotype was detected many times. The chain recombines TRBV4-1 with TRBJ1-1; no firm D call. CDR1 is MGHRA, CDR2 YSYEKL, per germline. This CDR3 comprises 15 residues. The V and J ends lost 1 base and 0 bases respectively, with 9 bases between them. CDR3 DNA: TGCGCCAGCAGCCAAGCCCAAATCATGAACACTGAAGCTTTCTTT. Its translation is CASSQAQIMNTEAFF.

This clonotype was picked up a small number of times. V is TRBV12-3 or TRBV12-4 and J is TRBJ2-5; TRBD2 aligns across 10 bases. The trim removed 6 bases at V and 2 bases at J, leaving 9 bases unmatched. This CDR3 contains 16 residues. This CDR3 reads CASRQGLAVFQETQYF. CDR3 nucleotide sequence: TGTGCCAGCAGACAAGGACTAGCGGTTTTTCAAGAGACCCAGTACTTC.

This clonotype was counted only a few times. The genes are TRBV5-6 and TRBJ1-2; no reliable D call. V was clipped by 1 base and J by 5 bases, with 12 bases between them. Germline V gene data show CDR1 as SGHDT and CDR2 as YYEEEE. This CDR3 region has 14 residues. As DNA, the CDR3 is TGTGCCAGCAGCTTGCGAGTGTTACCATATGGCTACACCTTC. As protein: CASSLRVLPYGYTF.

The rearrangement joins TRBV11-1 to TRBJ2-5, with 7 bases lining up with TRBD2. This CDR3 is 14 amino acids long. Trimming took 9 bases from V and 5 from J; bases not matched to a gene: 12. The germline V gene encodes CDR1 SGHAT and CDR2 FQDESV (reference sequence). The CDR3 is CASAGGGGLETQYF. The CDR3 DNA follows: TGTGCCAGTGCCGGCGGGGGAGGACTCGAGACCCAGTACTTC. The full variable domain, with the rest looked up from reference TRBV11-1 and TRBJ2-5, is EAEVAQSPRYKITEKSQAVAFWCDPISGHATLYWYRQILGQGPELLVQFQDESVVDDSQLPKDRFSAERLKGVDSTLKIQPAELGDSAMYLCASAGGGGLETQYFGPGTRLLVL.

V usage is TRBV20-1 and J usage is TRBJ1-1; the D is unclear. V was clipped by 0 bases and J by 0 bases, with 8 bases between them. Germline V CDR1 and CDR2: DFQATT, SNEGSKA (reference sequence). The CDR3 has 14 amino acids. The CDR3 region has the DNA TGCAGTGCTAGAGAAGGGCCAGTGAACACTGAAGCTTTCTTT. It specifies CSAREGPVNTEAFF.

This clonotype appeared a few times. The chain carries TRBV4-3 and TRBJ2-2; 11 bases line up with TRBD1. J gave up 6 bases and V 0 bases, and 9 bases lay outside the gene matches. The V gene's germline CDR1 is LGHNA and CDR2 YSLEER. This CDR3 spans 18 amino acids. The CDR3 DNA sequence: TGCGCCAGCAGCCAAGAGCTATCGGACAGGGGGCAATCCGGGGAGCTGTTTTTT. Translation: CASSQELSDRGQSGELFF.

This clonotype is labeled as large (0.1 to 1%). The gene calls are TRBV20-1 and TRBJ2-7; D unresolved. Germline CDR1 reads DFQATT; CDR2 reads SNEGSKA (reference sequence). Trimming removed 2 bases from V and 3 bases from J, with 11 bases in between. CDR3 length: 13 amino acids. The CDR3 nucleotides read TGCAGTGCTAGACACGGACCCGTCTACGAGCAGTACTTC. It encodes CSARHGPVYEQYF.

This clonotype was detected only a few times. The rearrangement links TRBV6-2 or TRBV6-3 to TRBJ2-2; D is uncertain. The CDR3 contains 16 residues. Trimming cost V 0 bases and J 7 bases, with 15 bases left between them. CDR1 and CDR2 (germline): MNHEY, SVGEGT. This CDR3 reads CASSYSKSTLGGELFF. Here the CDR3 DNA reads TGTGCCAGCAGTTACTCGAAAAGTACCCTCGGCGGGGAGCTGTTTTTT.

This clonotype occurred many times. V gene TRBV19 combines with J gene TRBJ1-5, with unresolved D. The CDR3 extends over 13 amino acids. CDR1 is LNHDA and CDR2 is SQIVND in the germline V gene (reference sequence). Trimming removed 6 bases from V and 1 base from J, with 7 bases in between. The CDR3 spells CASRDRSNQPQHF. DNA for the CDR3: TGTGCCAGTAGGGACCGGAGCAATCAGCCCCAGCATTTT.

Only a few counts were recorded for this clonotype. V gene TRBV18 combines with J gene TRBJ1-3, with D possibly matching TRBD1 (5 bases). The CDR3 is 14 residues long. With 2 bases removed from V and 4 bases from J, the gap between germline ends came to 9 bases. Germline CDR1 reads KGHSH; CDR2 reads LQKENI. For the CDR3, the DNA is TGTGCCAGCTCACCAACGCAGGGAGGAAACACCATATATTTT. This gives the protein CASSPTQGGNTIYF.

V and J are TRBV18 and TRBJ2-1; TRBD2 matches at 13 bases. This CDR3 is 16 amino acids long. Per the germline V gene, CDR1 is KGHSH and CDR2 is LQKENI. With 6 bases clipped from V and 9 bases from J, the junction kept 11 bases outside the gene matches. CDR3 sequence: CASSFLGTSGMGEQFF. In nucleotides, the CDR3 is TGTGCCAGCTCGTTCCTCGGGACTAGCGGGATGGGTGAGCAGTTCTTC.

This clonotype was seen repeatedly, ten times or more. The chain employs TRBV6-2 or TRBV6-3 and TRBJ2-2; TRBD2 might be the D (5 bases). CDR1 is MNHEY and CDR2 is SVGEGT in the germline V gene. The CDR3 extends over 15 amino acids. Trimming pared 0 bases from V and 1 base from J, leaving 6 bases between. Written as DNA, the CDR3 is TGTGCCAGCAGTTACTCCGGGGTGAACACCGGGGAGCTGTTTTTT. Translated, it gives CASSYSGVNTGELFF.

This clonotype was seen a handful of times. The rearrangement joins TRBV29-1 to TRBJ1-2; no clear D. Germline CDR1 is SQVTM and CDR2 is ANQGSEA. Trimming removed 6 bases from V and 0 bases from J, with 8 bases in between. The CDR3 loop spans 12 amino acids. Written as DNA, the CDR3 is TGCAGCGTGGAGTCCGCTAACTATGGCTACACCTTC. Translated: CSVESANYGYTF.